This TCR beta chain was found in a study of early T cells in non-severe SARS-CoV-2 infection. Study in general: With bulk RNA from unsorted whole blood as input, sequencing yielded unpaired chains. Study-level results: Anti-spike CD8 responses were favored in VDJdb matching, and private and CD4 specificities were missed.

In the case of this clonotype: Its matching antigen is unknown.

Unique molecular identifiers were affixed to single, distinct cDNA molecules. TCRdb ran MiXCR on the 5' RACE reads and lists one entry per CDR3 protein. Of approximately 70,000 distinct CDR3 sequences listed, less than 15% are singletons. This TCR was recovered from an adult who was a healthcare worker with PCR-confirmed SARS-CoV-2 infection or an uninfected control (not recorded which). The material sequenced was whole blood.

CDR3 nucleotides: TGTGCCAGCAGCTCCGGGACTCTTACAGGGAATGAGCAGTTCTTC. This encodes CASSSGTLTGNEQFF. The V gene is TRBV11-2, the J gene TRBJ2-1, with D possibly being TRBD1 or TRBD2 (6 bases each). Trimming cost V 4 bases and J 7 bases, with 17 bases left between them. Germline V gene sequence: CDR1 SGHAT, CDR2 FQNNGV. The CDR3 is 15 residues long.